These T cell receptor beta chains were read from a single sample in a study of shared clonotypes between healthy human individuals. The table came from immunoSEQ multiplex PCR; TCRdb's copy has only in-frame clones and leaves some out. The table shows 2.3 million or so clones, with more than 85% occurring only once. The sample consisted of naive CD4+ T cells from PBMCs. The origin of the receptors is a man aged 18 to 35 in good health. Some clones in this sample may be carry-over from other donors' samples. CDR3s include the opening cysteine and the closing phenylalanine or tryptophan. Each record gives: D gene, V gene, J gene, clone size, CDR3 DNA, CDR3 protein. A D gene is named only where the DNA matches it firmly. Not all rows give a size; the values are once, few, many and, for expanded clones, a class.

NA	TRBV7-2	TRBJ2-7	NA	TGTGCCAGCAGCTTATGGGCTAGCGAGACCTACGAGCAGTACTTC	CASSLWASETYEQYF
TRBD2	TRBV5-1	TRBJ2-7	NA	TGCGCCAGCAGCTTGGAGCGGGGGAGAGAGCAGTACTTC	CASSLERGREQYF
NA	TRBV20-1	TRBJ2-7	NA	TGCAGTGTCGGGAGAAGCGGCGAGCAGTACTTC	CSVGRSGEQYF
NA	TRBV5-1	TRBJ2-7	NA	TGCGCCAGCAGCTTGGGAGGGGGTGACTCCTACGAGCAGTACTTC	CASSLGGGDSYEQYF
NA	TRBV7-3	TRBJ2-2	NA	TGTGCCAGCAGCTCAAACGGGCTGGAGACCGGGGAGCTGTTTTTT	CASSSNGLETGELFF
NA	TRBV25-1	TRBJ2-7	NA	TGTGCCAGCATCGGAGGGTCCGAGCAGTACTTC	CASIGGSEQYF
TRBD1	TRBV5-1	TRBJ2-5	NA	TGCGCCAGCAGCTTCAATGGACAGGGCCAAGAGACCCAGTACTTC	CASSFNGQGQETQYF
TRBD1	TRBV5-1	TRBJ2-7	NA	TGCGCCAGCAGCTTTGGGGACAGCTCCTACGAGCAGTACTTC	CASSFGDSSYEQYF
TRBD1	TRBV11-2	TRBJ2-7	NA	TGTGCCAGCAGCTCAGACAGGGCCTCTACGACGAAGCAGTACTTC	CASSSDRASTTKQYF
NA	TRBV7-8	TRBJ2-5	NA	TGTGCCAGCAGCTTAATTGAATCAGTAGCCGGGACCCAGTACTTC	CASSLIESVAGTQYF
TRBD1	TRBV28	TRBJ1-4	NA	TGTGCCAGCAGTCGACAGGGACAGGGCAATGAAAAACTGTTTTTT	CASSRQGQGNEKLFF
NA	TRBV5-4	TRBJ2-7	NA	TGTGCCAGCAGCCAGCAGCGGACTGACACCGGCGAGCAGTACTTC	CASSQQRTDTGEQYF
TRBD2	TRBV4-1	TRBJ2-3	once	TGCGCCAGCAGCCAAGCGCCAGGGAGGGACGCAGATACGCAGTATTTT	CASSQAPGRDADTQYF
TRBD1	TRBV28	TRBJ1-1	once	TGTGCCAGCAGTTTCTCGGACAGGCGGAACACTGAAGCTTTCTTT	CASSFSDRRNTEAFF
NA	TRBV6-5	TRBJ2-6	NA	TGTGCCAGCAGTTACTCGCGGGACAGTCTGACTTTC	CASSYSRDSLTF
TRBD1	TRBV5-4	TRBJ2-7	NA	TGTGCCAGCAGCTGGGGATACAGGGGACAGAGCTCCTACGAGCAGTACTTC	CASSWGYRGQSSYEQYF
NA	TRBV25-1	TRBJ2-1	NA	TGTGCCAGCCGGGGGAGTTACAATGAGCAGTTCTTC	CASRGSYNEQFF
NA	TRBV9	TRBJ1-3	few	TGTGCCAGCAGCGAGTGGGGGCATGGAAACACCATATATTTT	CASSEWGHGNTIYF
NA	TRBV28	TRBJ1-2	NA	TGTGCCAGCAGTATCCATCCTCCGGTTTACACGAACTATGGCTACACCTTC	CASSIHPPVYTNYGYTF
NA	TRBV6-6	TRBJ1-5	few	TGTGCCAGCAGAACGACGCGCGCCCAGCATTTT	CASRTTRAQHF
NA	TRBV6-6	TRBJ2-1	NA	TGTGCCAGCAGTTACTCTACCGGGACCTACAATGAGCAGTTCTTC	CASSYSTGTYNEQFF
NA	TRBV4-1	TRBJ2-7	NA	TGCGCCAGCAGCCAAGTGGTGGGCAGCTCCTACGAGCAGTACTTC	CASSQVVGSSYEQYF
TRBD1	TRBV10-3	TRBJ1-1	NA	TGTGCCATCAGTGACAGGGGGGAGAACACTGAAGCTTTCTTT	CAISDRGENTEAFF
NA	TRBV10-1	TRBJ2-3	NA	TGCGCCAGCACACGGTCAGCTAGCACAGATACGCAGTATTTT	CASTRSASTDTQYF
NA	TRBV5-1	TRBJ2-1	NA	TGCGCCAGCAGCTTGGGGGGCAGGGACTACAATGAGCAGTTCTTC	CASSLGGRDYNEQFF
TRBD1	TRBV29-1	TRBJ1-1	once	TGCAGCGGTAAGACAGGGTTTTACACTGAAGCTTTCTTT	CSGKTGFYTEAFF
NA	TRBV11-3	TRBJ2-1	NA	TGTGCCAGCAGCCCAGGGACTGGGGAGCAGTTCTTC	CASSPGTGEQFF
NA	TRBV18	TRBJ2-5	NA	TGTGCCAGCTCACCATTTGGTCGGGAGACCCAGTACTTC	CASSPFGRETQYF
TRBD1	TRBV28	TRBJ1-1	NA	TGTGCCAGCAGTACAAACAGGGGTATGACTGAAGCTTTCTTT	CASSTNRGMTEAFF
NA	TRBV5-1	TRBJ1-1	NA	TGCGCCAGCAGCTGGGAGGGGGGCAAGACTGAAGCTTTCTTT	CASSWEGGKTEAFF
NA	TRBV11-2	TRBJ2-7	NA	TGTGCCAGCAGCTTAGGGCAGTGGAGCTCCTACGAGCAGTACTTC	CASSLGQWSSYEQYF
NA	TRBV5-1	TRBJ1-1	NA	TGCGCCAGCAGCCAAGGGGGGAACACTGAAGCTTTCTTT	CASSQGGNTEAFF
TRBD1	TRBV18	TRBJ2-3	NA	TGTGCCAGCTCACCAACCAGGGACAGCGAGAACACAGATACGCAGTATTTT	CASSPTRDSENTDTQYF
TRBD1	TRBV6-6	TRBJ1-4	NA	TGTGCCAGCAGTCGACAGGGGCTGGGTGAAAAACTGTTTTTT	CASSRQGLGEKLFF
TRBD1	TRBV5-1	TRBJ2-7	NA	TGCGCCAGCAGGACGGGACAGGGCGGGGGATTGCAGTACTTC	CASRTGQGGGLQYF
TRBD1	TRBV10-3	TRBJ1-1	NA	TGTGCCATCAGTGAACCGAATAACGGACAGGGGCGGAGTGAAGCTTTCTTT	CAISEPNNGQGRSEAFF
TRBD1	TRBV5-3	TRBJ1-4	NA	TGTGCCAGAAGCTTGGGGGTCCCAAACCGGGACAGGGAACCCAGTGACGAGGGTGAAAAACTGTTTTTT	CARSLGVPNRDREPSDEGEKLFF
NA	TRBV25-1	TRBJ1-6	NA	TGTGCCAGCAGCAGACCTGGGGCTTCACCCCTCCACTTT	CASSRPGASPLHF
NA	TRBV7-9	TRBJ2-6	NA	TGTGCCAGCAGTCCGAAGTCCGGGCTAGGGGCCAACGTCCTGACTTTC	CASSPKSGLGANVLTF
NA	TRBV6-6	TRBJ2-5	once	TGTGCCAGCAGTTACTCCCGACTGTCGCTCGAGACCCAGTACTTC	CASSYSRLSLETQYF
NA	TRBV4-2	TRBJ1-1	once	TGTGCCAGCAGCCAAGATTCGTCACGGTTGAACACTGAAGCTTTCTTT	CASSQDSSRLNTEAFF
NA	TRBV6-1	TRBJ1-2	NA	TGTGCCAGCAGTGAATTATTGGGCTATGGCTACACCTTC	CASSELLGYGYTF
NA	TRBV28	TRBJ2-3	NA	TGTGCCAGCAGTTTAGGCGGAGCCGGGGCAGATACGCAGTATTTT	CASSLGGAGADTQYF
NA	TRBV27	TRBJ2-7	NA	TGTGCCAGCAGCCCTCTTTCCTACTACGAGCAGTACTTC	CASSPLSYYEQYF
TRBD2	TRBV28	TRBJ2-3	NA	TGTGCCAGCAGTTTCCGGACTAGCGATACGCAGTATTTT	CASSFRTSDTQYF
TRBD2	TRBV11-3	TRBJ2-2	NA	TGTGCCAGCAGCTCAAGGACTAGCGGGAACACCGGGGAGCTGTTTTTT	CASSSRTSGNTGELFF
NA	TRBV11-1	TRBJ2-3	NA	TGTGCCAGCAGCGCCCGGGCTAGCACAGATACGCAGTATTTT	CASSARASTDTQYF
TRBD1	TRBV6-5	TRBJ2-7	NA	TGTGCCAGCAGTCTCGGGACAGGCATATCCTACGAGCAGTACTTC	CASSLGTGISYEQYF
NA	TRBV6-4	TRBJ2-6	NA	TGTGCCAGCAGCGCGGACAGATCTAGTTCTGGGGCCAACGTCCTGACTTTC	CASSADRSSSGANVLTF
NA	TRBV5-6	TRBJ2-3	NA	TGTGCCAGCAGCTTGGCGACCACAGCCACAGATACGCAGTATTTT	CASSLATTATDTQYF
NA	TRBV25-1	TRBJ1-2	once	TGTGCCAGCAGTGAATTTGCGGGGGACTATGGCTACACCTTC	CASSEFAGDYGYTF
TRBD1	TRBV28	TRBJ1-5	NA	TGTGCCAGCAGTATTCAGGACAGGGGGCGAGATCAGCCCCAGCATTTT	CASSIQDRGRDQPQHF